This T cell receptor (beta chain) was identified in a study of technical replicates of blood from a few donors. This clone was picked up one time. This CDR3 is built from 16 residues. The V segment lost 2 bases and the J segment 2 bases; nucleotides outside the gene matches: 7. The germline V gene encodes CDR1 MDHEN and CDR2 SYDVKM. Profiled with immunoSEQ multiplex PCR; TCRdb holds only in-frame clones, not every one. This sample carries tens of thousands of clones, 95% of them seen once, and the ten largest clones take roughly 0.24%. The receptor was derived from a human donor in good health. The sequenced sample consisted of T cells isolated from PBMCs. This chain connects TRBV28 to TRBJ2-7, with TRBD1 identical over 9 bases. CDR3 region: CASSLGTGPLTYEQYF. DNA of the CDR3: TGTGCCAGCAGTTTAGGGACAGGGCCCCTTACCTACGAGCAGTACTTC.